The 15 T cell receptor beta chains below all came from one sample that was sequenced in a study of Tregs in tolerant kidney transplant recipients. Libraries were prepared by immunoSEQ multiplex PCR; TCRdb keeps only in-frame clonotypes and omits some of them. The profile shows about 64,000 clones, around 98% of them singletons. Sequenced material: Tregs from blood, taken before the transplant. These receptors came from a human donor who received a combined kidney and bone marrow transplant.

The rearrangement joins TRBV19 to TRBJ2-7; TRBD1 matches 9 bases. The length of the CDR3 is 13 residues. Losses at the gene ends were 6 bases for V and 6 bases for J; bases not matched to a gene: 6. Germline lookup yields CDR1 LNHDA and CDR2 SQIVND (reference sequence). CDR3 protein: CASSPGQGSEQYF. The CDR3, as DNA: TGTGCCAGTAGCCCGGGACAGGGAAGCGAGCAGTACTTC.

The chain couples TRBV6-6 to TRBJ2-1, with 7 bases fitting TRBD2. This CDR3 spans 15 amino acids. Germline lookup yields CDR1 MNHNY and CDR2 SVGAGI (reference sequence). After removal of 2 bases from V and 6 bases from J, the junction contained 7 bases not matched to a gene. The CDR3 sequence: CASSYAGLKINEQFF. In nucleotides, the CDR3 is TGTGCCAGCAGTTACGCGGGACTAAAAATCAATGAGCAGTTCTTC.

V and J are TRBV30 and TRBJ1-4; D is perhaps TRBD1 (6 bases). Germline V lookup: CDR1 GTSNPN, CDR2 SVGIG (reference sequence). The length of the CDR3 is 15 residues. Trimming removed 0 bases from V and 10 bases from J, with 18 bases in between. The DNA for the CDR3 is TGTGCCTGGAGTGTACGGGGCAGGGGTCTCGGAAAACTGTTTTTT. This encodes CAWSVRGRGLGKLFF.

V gene TRBV10-3 combines with J gene TRBJ1-1; 7 bases line up with TRBD1. This CDR3 is 14 amino acids long. The ends lost 7 bases at V and 3 bases at J; junction bases unmatched: 8. Per the germline V gene, CDR1 is ENHRY and CDR2 is SYGVKD. The CDR3 is CAITQGGRYTEAFF. The CDR3 coding sequence is TGTGCCATCACCCAAGGGGGCAGGTACACTGAAGCTTTCTTT.

J is TRBJ1-5 and V is TRBV20-1; D gene unclear. This CDR3 has 11 amino acids. V lost 6 bases and J 4 bases, leaving 7 bases between the germline ends. Germline V gives CDR1 DFQATT, CDR2 SNEGSKA (reference sequence). CDR3 coding DNA: TGCAGTGCCCAGGATAATCAGCCCCAGCATTTT. Translating gives CSAQDNQPQHF.

The chain uses TRBV7-9 and TRBJ2-7; 8 bases map to TRBD1. CDR3 length equals 13 residues. J was trimmed by 4 bases and V by 5 bases; bases with no gene match: 4. Per germline, CDR1 SEHNR and CDR2 FQNEAQ (reference sequence). The CDR3 DNA is TGTGCCAGCAGCCGGGACAGGAATTACGAGCAGTACTTC. It codes for CASSRDRNYEQYF.

This chain joins TRBV5-1 and TRBJ2-1; 7 bases line up with TRBD2. Germline CDR1 is SGHRS and CDR2 is YFSETQ. V dropped 2 bases and J dropped 7; count of bases not matched to a gene: 9. The CDR3 spans 15 residues. CDR3 in amino acids: CASSFLGRRENEQFF. DNA of the CDR3: TGCGCCAGCAGCTTTCTCGGGAGGAGAGAGAATGAGCAGTTCTTC.

This rearrangement joins TRBV7-9 to TRBJ1-3, with D hard to call. The V gene's germline CDR1 is SEHNR and CDR2 FQNEAQ (reference sequence). V was cut by 0 bases and J by 5 bases, with 5 bases left in between. The CDR3 has 13 amino acids. The CDR3 DNA reads as TGTGCCAGCAGCTTAGCCGGGAGAAACACCATATATTTT. Residues: CASSLAGRNTIYF.

This chain connects TRBV19 to TRBJ2-7; D is perhaps TRBD1 (6 bases). CDR1 and CDR2 from the germline V gene are LNHDA and SQIVND (reference sequence). The CDR3 is 13 amino acids. The V end lost 3 bases, the J end lost 3 bases, and 9 bases lay between the germline ends. The CDR3 coding sequence is TGTGCCAGTAGTATCCCGGACAGCTACGAGCAGTACTTC. It yields the protein CASSIPDSYEQYF.

The V and J genes are TRBV4-3 and TRBJ2-3, with TRBD1 matching over 7 bases. From germline, CDR1 is LGHNA and CDR2 YSLEER. There are 18 residues in the CDR3. V trimming: 3 bases; J trimming: 0 bases; junction bases outside the gene matches: 12. DNA for the CDR3: TGCGCCAGCAGCCAGGGAGAAACGTACAGGGGAAGCACAGATACGCAGTATTTT. This sequence encodes CASSQGETYRGSTDTQYF.

The chain uses TRBV27 and TRBJ1-2; possibly TRBD1 for D (6 bases). Germline V lookup: CDR1 MNHEY, CDR2 SMNVEV (reference sequence). This CDR3 has 14 amino acids. Deletions cut 5 bases from V and 3 bases from J, with 13 bases between. CDR3 in DNA: TGTGCCAGCAGTCCGGGACATTCGTACTATGGCTACACCTTC. Translation: CASSPGHSYYGYTF.

V and J are TRBV7-8 and TRBJ2-5, with a weak D call TRBD2 (6 bases). Trimming cost V 5 bases and J 4 bases, with 23 bases left between them. The CDR3 runs 17 residues. CDR1 SGHVS and CDR2 FQNEAQ come from the germline V gene. The CDR3 coding sequence is TGTGCCAGCAGCCCCCGTAGGGTAGGACTACCGGGAGAGACCCAGTACTTC. It yields the protein CASSPRRVGLPGETQYF.

This clone showed up just once. The chain uses TRBV30 and TRBJ2-3; TRBD1 is a possible D gene (6 bases). This CDR3 is 13 amino acids long. Germline V gene data show CDR1 as GTSNPN and CDR2 as SVGIG (reference sequence). The V end lost 7 bases, the J end lost 6 bases, and 17 bases lay between the germline ends. The CDR3 is CALNGPTGDTQYF. DNA for the CDR3: TGTGCCTTGAACGGCCCGACAGGCGATACGCAGTATTTT.

The rearrangement links TRBV4-1 to TRBJ2-3; tentatively, D is TRBD2 (5 bases). V lost 2 bases to trimming and J lost 2 bases, with 14 bases between them. Germline V gene sequence: CDR1 MGHRA, CDR2 YSYEKL. The CDR3 spans 16 residues. The CDR3 is CASSQPFQRNTDTQYF. CDR3 nucleotide sequence: TGCGCCAGCAGCCAACCTTTCCAGCGGAACACAGATACGCAGTATTTT.

This clone was detected only once. CDR3 DNA: TGTGCCAGCAGAATTTACAGGGGGCTTTGGACTGAAGCTTTCTTT. This translates into CASRIYRGLWTEAFF. This chain links TRBV7-2 with TRBJ1-1; 9 bases map to TRBD1. Germline V gives CDR1 SGHTA, CDR2 FQGNSA. Losses at the gene ends were 6 bases for V and 5 bases for J; bases not matched to a gene: 10. The CDR3 extends over 15 amino acids. Full variable domain (outside the CDR3, taken from reference TRBV7-2 and TRBJ1-1): GAGVSQSPSNKVTEKGKDVELRCDPISGHTALYWYRQSLGQGLEFLIYFQGNSAPDKSGLPSDRFSAERTGGSVSTLTIQRTQQEDSAVYLCASRIYRGLWTEAFFGQGTRLTVV.